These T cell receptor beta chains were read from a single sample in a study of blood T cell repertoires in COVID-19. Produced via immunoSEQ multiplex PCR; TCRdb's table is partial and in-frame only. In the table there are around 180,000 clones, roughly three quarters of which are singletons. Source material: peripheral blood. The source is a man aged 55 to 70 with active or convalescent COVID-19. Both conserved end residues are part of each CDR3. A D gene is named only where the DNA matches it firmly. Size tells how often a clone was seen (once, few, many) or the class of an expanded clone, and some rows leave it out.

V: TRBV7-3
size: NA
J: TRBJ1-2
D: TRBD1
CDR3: CASSPTGGDNGYTF
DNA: TGTGCCAGCAGCCCGACAGGGGGCGACAATGGCTACACCTTC

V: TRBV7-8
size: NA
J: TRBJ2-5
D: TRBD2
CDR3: CASSLGASGLAGTQYF
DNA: TGTGCCAGCAGCTTAGGGGCTAGCGGGTTGGCCGGGACCCAGTACTTC

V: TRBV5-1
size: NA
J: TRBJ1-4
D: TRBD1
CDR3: CASSLWTGGSEKLFF
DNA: TGCGCCAGCAGCTTATGGACAGGAGGAAGTGAAAAACTGTTTTTT

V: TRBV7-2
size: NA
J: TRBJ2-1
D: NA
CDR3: CASSAIAGGGGKQFF
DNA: TGTGCCAGCAGCGCCATAGCCGGCGGCGGCGGGAAGCAGTTCTTC

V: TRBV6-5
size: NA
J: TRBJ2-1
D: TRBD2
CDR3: CASRPSGYNNEQFF
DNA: TGTGCCAGCCGACCTAGCGGGTATAACAATGAGCAGTTCTTC

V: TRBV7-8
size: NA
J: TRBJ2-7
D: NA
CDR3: CASSLRGRAEQYF
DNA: TGTGCCAGCAGCTTAAGGGGCAGGGCCGAGCAGTACTTC

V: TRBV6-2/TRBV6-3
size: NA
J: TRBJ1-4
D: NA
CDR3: CASSRVEKLFF
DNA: TGTGCCAGCAGCCGCGTCGAAAAACTGTTTTTT

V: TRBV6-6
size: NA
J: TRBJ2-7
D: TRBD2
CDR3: CASSSSGSYEQYF
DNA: TGTGCCAGCAGTTCTAGCGGAAGCTACGAGCAGTACTTC

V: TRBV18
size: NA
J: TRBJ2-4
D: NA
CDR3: CASSPTGANIQYF
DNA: TGTGCCAGCTCACCGACGGGAGCGAACATTCAGTACTTC

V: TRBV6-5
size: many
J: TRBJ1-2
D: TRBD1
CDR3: CASSFSTGGSYGYTF
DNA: TGTGCCAGCAGTTTTTCCACAGGGGGGAGCTATGGCTACACCTTC

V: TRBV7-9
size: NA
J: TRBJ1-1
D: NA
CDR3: CASSLAEREAFF
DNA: TGTGCCAGCAGCTTGGCGGAACGTGAAGCTTTCTTT

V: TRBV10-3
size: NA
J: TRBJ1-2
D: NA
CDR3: CAISEEVNYGYTF
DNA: TGTGCCATCAGTGAAGAGGTTAACTATGGCTACACCTTC

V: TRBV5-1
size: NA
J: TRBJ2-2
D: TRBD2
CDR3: CASSSPRLAENTGELFF
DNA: TGCGCCAGCAGCTCGCCCCGACTAGCGGAGAACACCGGGGAGCTGTTTTTT

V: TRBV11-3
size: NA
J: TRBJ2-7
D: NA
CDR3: CASSLDPGRYEQYF
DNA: TGTGCCAGCAGCTTAGACCCGGGTAGGTACGAGCAGTACTTC

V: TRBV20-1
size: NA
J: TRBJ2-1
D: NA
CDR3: CSAPTYNEQFF
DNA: TGCAGTGCGCCTACCTACAATGAGCAGTTCTTC

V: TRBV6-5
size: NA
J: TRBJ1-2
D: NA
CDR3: CASSYSEGGHYGYTF
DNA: TGTGCCAGCAGTTACTCCGAGGGGGGGCACTATGGCTACACCTTC

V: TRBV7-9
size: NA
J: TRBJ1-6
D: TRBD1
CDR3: CASSKSGTGESPLHF
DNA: TGTGCCAGCAGCAAATCCGGGACAGGGGAATCACCCCTCCACTTT

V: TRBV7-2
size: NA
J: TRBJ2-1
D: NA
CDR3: CASSLRRGGADEQFF
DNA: TGTGCCAGCAGCTTACGACGTGGGGGGGCCGATGAGCAGTTCTTC

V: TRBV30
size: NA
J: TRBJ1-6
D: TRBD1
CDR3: CAWSVGLGTGNSPLHF
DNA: TGTGCCTGGAGTGTAGGGTTGGGGACAGGCAATTCACCCCTCCACTTT

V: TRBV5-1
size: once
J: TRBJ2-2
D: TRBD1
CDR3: CASSRDRANTGELFF
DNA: TGCGCCAGCAGCCGGGACAGGGCCAACACCGGGGAGCTGTTTTTT

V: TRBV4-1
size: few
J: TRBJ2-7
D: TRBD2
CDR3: CASSQDRTSGRYEQYF
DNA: TGCGCCAGCAGCCAAGATCGAACTAGCGGGAGGTACGAGCAGTACTTC

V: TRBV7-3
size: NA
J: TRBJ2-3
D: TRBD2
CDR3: CASSLLAGGFADTQYF
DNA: TGTGCCAGCAGCTTACTAGCGGGAGGGTTCGCAGATACGCAGTATTTT

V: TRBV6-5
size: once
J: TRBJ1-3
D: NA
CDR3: CASSYSPSSGNTIYF
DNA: TGTGCCAGCAGTTACTCCCCGAGCTCTGGAAACACCATATATTTT

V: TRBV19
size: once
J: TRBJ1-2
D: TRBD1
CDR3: CASRPGTGRYGYTF
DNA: TGTGCCAGTAGGCCTGGGACAGGGCGGTATGGCTACACCTTC

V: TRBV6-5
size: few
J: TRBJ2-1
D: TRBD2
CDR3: CATRDSGRNNEQFF
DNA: TGTGCCACCCGGGATAGCGGGAGAAACAATGAGCAGTTCTTC

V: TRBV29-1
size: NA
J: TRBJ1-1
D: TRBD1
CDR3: CSVEQDRGNTEAFF
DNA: TGCAGCGTTGAACAAGACAGGGGGAACACTGAAGCTTTCTTT

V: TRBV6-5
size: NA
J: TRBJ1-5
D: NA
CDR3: CASGTPYSNQPQHF
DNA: TGTGCCAGCGGGACACCGTATAGCAATCAGCCCCAGCATTTT

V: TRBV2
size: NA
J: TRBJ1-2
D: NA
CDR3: CASSQWRENGYTF
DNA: TGTGCCAGCAGCCAATGGAGGGAGAATGGCTACACCTTC

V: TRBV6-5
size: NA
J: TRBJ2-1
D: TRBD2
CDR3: CASSGLAGVYEQFF
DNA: TGTGCCAGCAGCGGACTAGCGGGAGTTTATGAGCAGTTCTTC

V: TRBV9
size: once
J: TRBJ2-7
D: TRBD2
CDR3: CASSVVAYGGLAGAEQYF
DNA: TGTGCCAGCAGCGTAGTTGCTTATGGGGGACTAGCGGGAGCCGAGCAGTACTTC

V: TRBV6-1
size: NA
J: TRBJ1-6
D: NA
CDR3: CASSETLPGLWDSPLHF
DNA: TGTGCCAGCAGTGAAACCCTCCCAGGCTTATGGGATTCACCCCTCCACTTT

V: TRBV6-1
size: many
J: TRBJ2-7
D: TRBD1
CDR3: CASSEGQGRTYEQYF
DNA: TGTGCCAGCAGTGAAGGACAGGGGAGGACCTACGAGCAGTACTTC

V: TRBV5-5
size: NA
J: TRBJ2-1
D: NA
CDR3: CASSLRGIYNEQFF
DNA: TGTGCCAGCAGCTTGAGGGGGATCTACAATGAGCAGTTCTTC

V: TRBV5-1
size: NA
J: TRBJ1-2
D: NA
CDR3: CASSPGHRANYGYTF
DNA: TGCGCCAGCAGCCCGGGACATCGAGCTAACTATGGCTACACCTTC

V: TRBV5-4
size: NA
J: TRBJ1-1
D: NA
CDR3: CASTLPGLDTEAFF
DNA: TGTGCCAGCACCTTACCAGGGCTCGACACTGAAGCTTTCTTT

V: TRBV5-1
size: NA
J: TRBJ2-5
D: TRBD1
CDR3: CASSSDPGQGEKTQYF
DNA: TGCGCCAGCAGCTCAGATCCGGGACAGGGCGAAAAGACCCAGTACTTC

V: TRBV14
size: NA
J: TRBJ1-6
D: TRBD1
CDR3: CASSQGGGSPLHF
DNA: TGTGCCAGCAGCCAAGGAGGGGGCTCACCCCTCCACTTT

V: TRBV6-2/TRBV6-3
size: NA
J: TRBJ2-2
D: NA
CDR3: CASSLTSSGELFF
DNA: TGTGCCAGCAGTTTAACTAGCTCCGGGGAGCTGTTTTTT

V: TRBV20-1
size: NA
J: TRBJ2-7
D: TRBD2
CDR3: CSASPGLAGGGEQYF
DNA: TGCAGTGCTAGTCCGGGACTAGCGGGAGGGGGGGAGCAGTACTTC

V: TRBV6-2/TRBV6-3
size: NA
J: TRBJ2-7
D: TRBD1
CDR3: CASSQDRAEIEQYF
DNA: TGTGCCAGCAGTCAGGACAGGGCCGAGATTGAGCAGTACTTC

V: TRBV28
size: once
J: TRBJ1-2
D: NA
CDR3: CAAHRGGVYGYTF
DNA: TGTGCCGCCCACCGCGGGGGAGTCTATGGCTACACCTTC

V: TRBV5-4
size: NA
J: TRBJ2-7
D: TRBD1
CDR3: CASSSRQGAYEQYF
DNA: TGTGCCAGCAGCTCGAGACAGGGTGCCTACGAGCAGTACTTC

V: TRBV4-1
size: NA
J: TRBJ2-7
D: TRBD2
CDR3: CASSRSSGSWEQYF
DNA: TGCGCCAGCAGCCGATCTAGCGGGAGCTGGGAGCAGTACTTC

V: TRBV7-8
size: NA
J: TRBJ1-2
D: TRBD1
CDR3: CASSLGGQNYGYTF
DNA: TGTGCCAGCAGCTTGGGGGGACAGAACTATGGCTACACCTTC

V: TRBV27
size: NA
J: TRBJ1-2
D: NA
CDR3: CASSTLTGLYNYGYTF
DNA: TGTGCCAGCAGTACACTTACAGGGTTGTATAACTATGGCTACACCTTC

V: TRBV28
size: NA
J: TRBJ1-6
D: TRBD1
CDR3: CASSPRTGLIHF
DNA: TGTGCCAGCAGTCCGCGGACAGGTTTAATTCACTTT

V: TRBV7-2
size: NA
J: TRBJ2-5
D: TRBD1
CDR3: CASSERGQGLETQYF
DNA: TGTGCCAGCAGCGAGAGGGGACAGGGATTGGAGACCCAGTACTTC